Described below is a single TCR beta chain sequence and its context. Antigen unknown. The naive gate required viable CD3+CD4+ or CD3+CD8+ cells with CCR7+CD45RA+CD45RO-CD95-CD27+CD28+ phenotype. Peripheral blood was collected from the related graft donor on the marrow donation day. Looked up from germline, CDR1 is MDHEN and CDR2 is SYDVKM. Trimming shortened V by 1 base and J by 5 bases, and 5 bases separated the two germline ends. The CDR3 is 13 residues long. Clones were sequenced by immunoSEQ multiplex PCR, and TCRdb holds only the in-frame ones, with some missing. The sample gives 30,000 or so clones, about 90% of which show up once; just under 0.25% is in the top ten. The sample originates from a study of T cells after posttransplantation cyclophosphamide. Notes on the study in general: Blood and skin or GI T cell repertoires showed limited TRB overlap. Donor CD8+ memory clones often dominated recipient blood repertoires at later times. Recipient CMV seropositivity and CMV reactivation strongly tracked TRB clonality.

The chain links TRBV28 to TRBJ1-4; D ambiguous. The sequenced sample was naive CD4+ T cells sorted from PBMCs. This TCR was sampled from a woman between 55 and 75 years old in good health, CMV-negative, and a related stem cell transplant donor. CDR3 sequence reads: CASSLYLNEKLFF. CDR3 sequence (DNA): TGTGCCAGCAGTTTATACCTAAATGAAAAACTGTTTTTT.